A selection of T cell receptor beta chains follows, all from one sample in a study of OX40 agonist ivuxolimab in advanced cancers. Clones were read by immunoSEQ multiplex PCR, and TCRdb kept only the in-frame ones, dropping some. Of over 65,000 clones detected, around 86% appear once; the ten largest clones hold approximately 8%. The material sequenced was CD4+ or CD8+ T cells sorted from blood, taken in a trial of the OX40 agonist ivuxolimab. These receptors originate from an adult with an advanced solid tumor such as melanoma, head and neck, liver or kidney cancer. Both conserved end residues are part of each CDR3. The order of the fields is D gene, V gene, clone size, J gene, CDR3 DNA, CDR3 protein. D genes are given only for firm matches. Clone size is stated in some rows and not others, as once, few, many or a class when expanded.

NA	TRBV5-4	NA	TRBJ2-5	TGTGCCAGCAGCCCCCGGGTTGAAGCGACGGAGACCCAGTACTTC	CASSPRVEATETQYF
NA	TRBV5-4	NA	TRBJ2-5	TGTGCCAGCAGCTTGGGCAGGGGTGGCCAAGAGACCCAGTACTTC	CASSLGRGGQETQYF
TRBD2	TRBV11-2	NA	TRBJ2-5	TGTGCCAGCAGCGAAGGATCGAGCGGGGGGAAAGAGACCCAGTACTTC	CASSEGSSGGKETQYF
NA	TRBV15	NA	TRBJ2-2	TGTGCCACCAGCAGAGATATCCGGTACGCGAACACCGGGGAGCTGTTTTTT	CATSRDIRYANTGELFF
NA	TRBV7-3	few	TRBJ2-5	TGTGCCAGCAGCTTAAAAGGGCGAGAGACCCAGTACTTC	CASSLKGRETQYF
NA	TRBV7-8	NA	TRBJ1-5	TGTGCCAGCAGCTTAGCACGTAGCAATCAGCCCCAGCATTTT	CASSLARSNQPQHF
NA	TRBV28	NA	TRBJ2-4	TGTGCCAGCAGGCACAGGGTTGGCAAAAACATTCAGTACTTC	CASRHRVGKNIQYF
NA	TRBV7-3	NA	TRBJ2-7	TGTGCCAGCAGCTTAACGAGGGGGAGCGAGCAGTACTTC	CASSLTRGSEQYF
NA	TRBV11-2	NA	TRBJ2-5	TGTGCCAGCAGCTTTAGGCCAGTCCTCCAAGAGACCCAGTACTTC	CASSFRPVLQETQYF
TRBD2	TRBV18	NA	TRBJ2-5	TGTGCCAGCTCACCACTCGCACTAGCGGAGACCCAGTACTTC	CASSPLALAETQYF
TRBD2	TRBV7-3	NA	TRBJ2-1	TGTGCCAGCAGCCCCCGGACTAGCGGGAACCCCCGAGCCGAGCAGTTCTTC	CASSPRTSGNPRAEQFF
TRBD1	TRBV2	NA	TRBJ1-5	TGTGCCAGCAGGGCCGGGACAGGGGTTCAGCCCCAGCATTTT	CASRAGTGVQPQHF
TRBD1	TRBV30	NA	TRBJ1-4	TGTGCCTGGGGACCCCGACAGGGGGCGGAAAAACTGTTTTTT	CAWGPRQGAEKLFF
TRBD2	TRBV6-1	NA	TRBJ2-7	TGTGCCAGCAGTGCGTTAGCGGGAGTAGTCTACGAGCAGTACTTC	CASSALAGVVYEQYF
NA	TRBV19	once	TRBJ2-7	TGTGCCAGTAGTATAGGTATTTACTACGAGCAGTACTTC	CASSIGIYYEQYF
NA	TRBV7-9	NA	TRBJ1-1	TGTGCCAGCAACCAACTACCGAACACTGAAGCTTTCTTT	CASNQLPNTEAFF
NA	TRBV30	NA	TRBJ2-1	TGTGCCTGGAGTGTACCTTTAAGGACTACTTCCAATGAGCAGTTCTTC	CAWSVPLRTTSNEQFF
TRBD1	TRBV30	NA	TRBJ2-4	TGTGCCTGGAGCCGGACAGGGGGAGGTTTTCTAGCCAAAAACATTCAGTACTTC	CAWSRTGGGFLAKNIQYF
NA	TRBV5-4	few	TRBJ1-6	TGTGCCAGCAGCGACACAATCTCCCATTCACCCCTCCACTTT	CASSDTISHSPLHF
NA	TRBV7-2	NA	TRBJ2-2	TGTGCCAGCATACTGGGGGCAGCTTGGGCCGGGGAGCTGTTTTTT	CASILGAAWAGELFF
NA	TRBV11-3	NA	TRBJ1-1	TGTGCCAGCAGCTTAGAATGGCAGGTGCGATATAGGACTGAAGCTTTCTTT	CASSLEWQVRYRTEAFF
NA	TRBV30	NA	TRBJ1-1	TGTGCCTGGAGCGACGGACATTTAGCTTTCTTT	CAWSDGHLAFF
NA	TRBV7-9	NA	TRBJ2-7	TGTGCCAGCAGCTTAGCGGCCCTCTCCCGGAACGAGCAGTACTTC	CASSLAALSRNEQYF
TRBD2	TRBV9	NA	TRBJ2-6	TGTGCCAGCAGCGTAGTAGCGGGGGGCTGGGGCTCTGGGGCCAACGTCCTGACTTTC	CASSVVAGGWGSGANVLTF
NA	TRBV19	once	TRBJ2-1	TGTGCCAGTAGTGTATGGTACGGGGGTCCGTCCTACAATGAGCAGTTCTTC	CASSVWYGGPSYNEQFF
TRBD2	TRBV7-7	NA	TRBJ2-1	TGTGCCAGCAGTTTCGGGACTAGCGACCACAATGAGCAGTTCTTC	CASSFGTSDHNEQFF